Presented here are 27 T cell receptor beta chains from one specimen sequenced in a study of long-term antiretroviral therapy in people with HIV. Version v3.0 of the immunoSEQ assay was performed at survey level. Assay used: immunoSEQ multiplex PCR; TCRdb lists only in-frame clones, some missing. The sample includes about 43,000 clones, around nine tenths of them seen just once. The sequences come from unsorted PBMCs, collected 0.1 years before starting antiretroviral therapy. The receptors were sampled from a woman aged 45-65 years with HIV.

This clone was counted between two and nine times. The rearrangement uses TRBV27 and TRBJ1-2, with 10 bases aligning to TRBD1. With 5 bases clipped from V and 2 bases from J, the junction kept 14 bases outside the gene matches. The CDR3 runs 18 residues. Per germline, CDR1 MNHEY and CDR2 SMNVEV (reference sequence). The DNA for the CDR3 is TGTGCCAGCAGTCCCAATCCCCGGGACAGGGGAAGAAACTATGGCTACACCTTC. The encoded protein is CASSPNPRDRGRNYGYTF.

This clone was recorded only once. The rearrangement links TRBV6-5 to TRBJ1-4; 8 nucleotides align to TRBD1. V dropped 4 bases and J dropped 3; count of bases not matched to a gene: 4. The germline gives CDR1 MNHEY, CDR2 SVGAGI. This CDR3 is 15 amino acids long. CDR3 nucleotides: TGTGCCAGCAGTTTAGGGACAGGACCTAATGAAAAACTGTTTTTT. Its protein is CASSLGTGPNEKLFF.

V is TRBV11-3 and J is TRBJ2-2; D is undetermined. V was pared by 1 base and J by 5 bases, with 11 bases between. The germline CDR1 and CDR2 sequences are SGHNT and YENEEA. The CDR3 is 15 residues long. The CDR3 loop is CASSLVPDMTGELFF. In nucleotides, the CDR3 is TGTGCCAGCAGCTTAGTACCAGATATGACCGGGGAGCTGTTTTTT. Full variable domain (missing parts from reference TRBV11-3 and TRBJ2-2): EAGVVQSPRYKIIEKKQPVAFWCNPISGHNTLYWYLQNLGQGPELLIRYENEEAVDDSQLPKDRFSAERLKGVDSTLKIQPAELGDSAVYLCASSLVPDMTGELFFGEGSRLTVL.

The chain joins TRBV12-2 to TRBJ1-1; the table's D gene call, TRBD1, was not cross checked with the DNA. TRBV12-2 is deemed a pseudogene. CDR3 length: 18 residues. CDR3 region: CASRLRLRPGAGHTEAFF. The CDR3 DNA reads as TGTGCAAGTCGCCTCCGTTTGAGGCCAGGGGCCGGGCACACTGAAGCTTTCTTT.

The V and J genes are TRBV7-9 and TRBJ1-2; unclear D gene. V lost 2 bases and J lost 0, with 10 bases in between. There are 15 residues in the CDR3. Germline CDR1 reads SEHNR; CDR2 reads FQNEAQ (reference sequence). CDR3 DNA sequence: TGTGCCAGCAGCTTATCCCTTGGAGCTAACTATGGCTACACCTTC. This sequence encodes CASSLSLGANYGYTF.

The rearrangement uses TRBV6-5 and TRBJ1-6; D is uncertain. Germline lookup yields CDR1 MNHEY and CDR2 SVGAGI. The length of the CDR3 is 15 residues. V lost 4 bases to trimming and J lost 2 bases, with 9 bases between them. CDR3 loop: CASSSGSTYNSPLHF. CDR3 bases: TGTGCCAGCAGTTCGGGGTCAACCTATAATTCACCCCTCCACTTT.

A note on this clone: The junction shows a germline mismatch at one end, possibly a read error. The J gene is TRBJ1-1, the V gene TRBV10-1; tentative D call: TRBD1 (6 bases). Germline V lookup: CDR1 WNHNN, CDR2 SYGVQD (reference sequence). The CDR3 consists of 13 residues. The CDR3 nucleotides read TGTTTTTGCCGGGGGCATACGAACACTGAAGCTTTCTTT. Translating it yields CFCRGHTNTEAFF.

The chain couples TRBV30 to TRBJ1-2; D is unclear. The germline gives CDR1 GTSNPN, CDR2 SVGIG (reference sequence). CDR3 length: 13 amino acids. The V end was cut by 0 bases, the J end by 4 bases, with 9 bases between. This chain's CDR3 is CAWSVQPAYGYTF. The CDR3 bases are TGTGCCTGGAGTGTACAGCCAGCCTATGGCTACACCTTC.

This sequence joins TRBV18 and TRBJ2-3; 12 bases are a match to TRBD2. The CDR3 consists of 15 residues. V was pared by 3 bases and J by 5 bases, with 3 bases of the junction left unmatched. The V gene's germline CDR1 is KGHSH and CDR2 LQKENI. CDR3: CASSPASGGVDTQYF. The CDR3 DNA reads TGTGCCAGCTCACCCGCTAGCGGGGGGGTAGATACGCAGTATTTT.

The chain employs TRBV25-1 and TRBJ2-1; D might be TRBD2 (6 bases). Trimming left V 4 bases short and J 9 bases short, with 10 bases between. CDR3 length: 12 residues. Germline CDR1 MGHDK, CDR2 SYGVNS. The CDR3 nucleotides read TGTGCCAGCAGTGGCGTGACTAGTGAGCAGTTCTTC. This translates into CASSGVTSEQFF.

The chain uses TRBV27 and TRBJ1-1, with TRBD1 as a possible D gene (6 bases). This CDR3 is 11 amino acids long. Trimming cost V 6 bases and J 7 bases, with 9 bases left between them. The V gene's germline CDR1 is MNHEY and CDR2 SMNVEV (reference sequence). DNA of the CDR3: TGTGCCAGCAGGCGAGGGGGTGAAGCTTTCTTT. This encodes CASRRGGEAFF.

CDR3 amino acids: CASSPGERGEETQYF. CDR3 nucleotide sequence: TGTGCCAGCTCACCCGGCGAGCGGGGGGAGGAGACCCAGTACTTC. This chain connects TRBV18 to TRBJ2-5; 9 nucleotides align to TRBD2. The germline CDR1 and CDR2 sequences are KGHSH and LQKENI. The J segment lost 5 bases and the V segment lost 3 bases, leaving 7 bases of the junction unmatched. The CDR3 runs 15 residues.

The V call is TRBV18, the J call TRBJ2-6; 8 positions match TRBD1. Germline CDR1 is KGHSH and CDR2 is LQKENI. The CDR3 sequence is 20 residues long. Trimming cost V 3 bases and J 0 bases; bases outside gene matches: 13. CDR3 region: CASSPQILRDRTSGANVLTF. For the CDR3, the DNA is TGTGCCAGCTCACCCCAAATTCTCCGGGACAGGACCTCTGGGGCCAACGTCCTGACTTTC.

V and J are TRBV30 and TRBJ1-6; D is uncertain. From germline, CDR1 is GTSNPN and CDR2 SVGIG (reference sequence). The CDR3 spans 12 residues. V lost 3 bases to trimming and J lost 9 bases, with 9 bases between them. In DNA, the CDR3 is TGTGCCTGGAGAGTGGGTATTTCACCCCTCCACTTT. Encoded protein: CAWRVGISPLHF.

The chain uses TRBV30 and TRBJ2-3; D not certain. The CDR3 sequence is 11 residues long. Germline CDR1 and CDR2: GTSNPN and SVGIG (reference sequence). V dropped 2 bases and J dropped 6 bases, with 6 bases sitting between them. The DNA of the CDR3 is TGTGCCTGGAGTAGTACGGATACGCAGTATTTT. Its protein product is CAWSSTDTQYF.

The rearrangement joins TRBV5-5 to TRBJ2-5; D might be TRBD2 (5 bases). V lost 1 base and J lost 2, with 6 bases in between. This CDR3 spans 13 amino acids. Germline V gene data show CDR1 as SGHKS and CDR2 as YYEKEE (reference sequence). CDR3 DNA sequence: TGTGCCAGCAGCTTGTCGGGGCAAGAGACCCAGTACTTC. Its protein product is CASSLSGQETQYF.

This chain uses TRBV19 with TRBJ2-3, with 11 bases that match TRBD2. Germline-derived CDR1 and CDR2 are LNHDA and SQIVND (reference sequence). This CDR3 has 14 amino acids. Unmatched junction bases numbered 2, after V lost 6 bases and J lost 3 bases. CDR3 DNA sequence: TGTGCCAGTAGGCTAGCGGGGGGTACAGATACGCAGTATTTT. Protein product: CASRLAGGTDTQYF. Filled out from reference TRBV19 and TRBJ2-3, the complete variable domain reads DGGITQSPKYLFRKEGQNVTLSCEQNLNHDAMYWYRQDPGQGLRLIYYSQIVNDFQKGDIAEGYSVSREKKESFPLTVTSAQKNPTAFYLCASRLAGGTDTQYFGPGTRLTVL.

The chain uses TRBV7-3 and TRBJ1-1, with a tentative D call TRBD1 (5 bases). The length of the CDR3 is 14 residues. Germline V lookup: CDR1 SGHTA, CDR2 FQGTGA. V dropped 4 bases and J dropped 4 bases, with 13 bases sitting between them. The CDR3 bases are TGTGCCAGCAGCTCGTCCGGTAGGGGCACTGAAGCTTTCTTT. It is translated as CASSSSGRGTEAFF.

The chain links TRBV2 to TRBJ1-6; the D is unclear. The V end lost 3 bases, the J end lost 7 bases, and 7 bases lay between the germline ends. This CDR3 spans 13 amino acids. Germline V gene sequence: CDR1 SNHLY, CDR2 FYNNEI. In DNA form, the CDR3 reads TGTGCCAGCAGTGAGTCCTCCAATTCACCCCTCCACTTT. Protein: CASSESSNSPLHF.

V usage is TRBV7-9 and J usage is TRBJ2-1; TRBD1 is a possible D gene (6 bases). V lost 5 bases to trimming and J lost 0 bases, with 14 bases between them. The length of the CDR3 is 16 residues. Germline V lookup: CDR1 SEHNR, CDR2 FQNEAQ (reference sequence). CDR3 nucleotides: TGTGCCAGCAGCGGGCCGCAGGGGACCTCCTACAATGAGCAGTTCTTC. This sequence encodes CASSGPQGTSYNEQFF.

This chain links TRBV7-3 with TRBJ2-1; 8 bases line up with TRBD2. Trimming took 1 base from V and 1 from J; bases not matched to a gene: 0. The length of the CDR3 is 15 residues. Germline loops: CDR1 SGHTA, CDR2 FQGTGA. DNA of the CDR3: TGTGCCAGCAGCTTAAGCGGGGGGTCCTACAATGAGCAGTTCTTC. Its translation is CASSLSGGSYNEQFF. The full variable domain, with the rest looked up from reference TRBV7-3 and TRBJ2-1, is GAGVSQTPSNKVTEKGKYVELRCDPISGHTALYWYRQSLGQGPEFLIYFQGTGAADDSGLPNDRFFAVRPEGSVSTLKIQRTERGDSAVYLCASSLSGGSYNEQFFGPGTRLTVL.

The chain carries TRBV2 and TRBJ1-5; 9 bases fit TRBD1. After removal of 5 bases from V and 0 bases from J, the junction contained 11 bases not matched to a gene. Germline assignment: CDR1 SNHLY and CDR2 FYNNEI. The CDR3 runs to 18 residues. The DNA for the CDR3 is TGTGCCAGCAGTTCGTACAGGGGGCCCACGTATAGCAATCAGCCCCAGCATTTT. Protein sequence: CASSSYRGPTYSNQPQHF.

The gene calls are TRBV7-3 and TRBJ1-2; 7 bases map to TRBD1. This CDR3 spans 15 amino acids. CDR1 SGHTA and CDR2 FQGTGA come from the germline V gene. Trimming at V came to 5 bases and at J to 3 bases, leaving 9 bases not matched to a gene. The chain's CDR3 is CASSRTGTEDYGYTF. CDR3 sequence (DNA): TGTGCCAGCAGCAGAACAGGGACAGAGGACTATGGCTACACCTTC. Filled out from reference TRBV7-3 and TRBJ1-2, the complete variable domain reads GAGVSQTPSNKVTEKGKYVELRCDPISGHTALYWYRQSLGQGPEFLIYFQGTGAADDSGLPNDRFFAVRPEGSVSTLKIQRTERGDSAVYLCASSRTGTEDYGYTFGSGTRLTVV.

The V and J genes are TRBV7-9 and TRBJ2-3; D gene ambiguous. The CDR3 consists of 13 residues. CDR1 and CDR2 (germline): SEHNR, FQNEAQ (reference sequence). Trimming cost V 2 bases and J 5 bases, with 8 bases left between them. CDR3 sequence (DNA): TGTGCCAGCAGCTTAAGTGCAAGAGATACGCAGTATTTT. Protein product: CASSLSARDTQYF.

The chain carries TRBV6-5 and TRBJ1-6; D gene uncertain. Trimming removed 7 bases from V and 6 bases from J, with 16 bases in between. The CDR3 is made up of 15 amino acids. Germline CDR1 is MNHEY and CDR2 is SVGAGI. In DNA, the CDR3 is TGTGCCAGCACCCAAAGATGGCAGTTTAATTCACCCCTCCACTTT. This encodes CASTQRWQFNSPLHF.

The chain carries TRBV10-3 and TRBJ2-7, with TRBD2 matching over 10 bases. The CDR3 length is 18 residues. The V gene end was trimmed by 4 bases and the J gene end by 4 bases; junction bases not matched to a gene: 16. CDR1 and CDR2 from the germline V gene are ENHRY and SYGVKD. The CDR3 DNA follows: TGTGCCATCAGTGGGATCCGCCCTCCGGGTAGCGGGGGGTACGAGCAGTACTTC. This codes for CAISGIRPPGSGGYEQYF.

The chain combines TRBV5-5 with TRBJ2-3, with 9 bases aligning to TRBD2. The V gene end was trimmed by 5 bases and the J gene end by 4 bases; junction bases not matched to a gene: 11. Germline CDR1 SGHKS, CDR2 YYEKEE (reference sequence). The CDR3 runs to 16 residues. CDR3 region: CASSSMRGGKADTQYF. The CDR3 DNA reads TGTGCCAGCAGTTCGATGCGGGGGGGCAAAGCAGATACGCAGTATTTT.